Listed below are T cell receptor beta chains from one sample, sequenced in a study of blood T cell repertoires in COVID-19. Produced via immunoSEQ multiplex PCR; TCRdb's table is partial and in-frame only. Of some 74,000 clones in the sample, 70% to 80% were seen once. What was sequenced was peripheral blood. These receptors came from a man in his sixties or seventies with active or convalescent COVID-19. The CDR3 runs from the conserved cysteine through the conserved F or W. The D gene is left open where the match is weak. Not every row has a clone size; where given, it reads once, few, many or a size class.

NA	TRBD1	TRBV9	TRBJ1-3	TGTGCCAGCAGCGTAACTGGAGGGGGACAGGCCCTCTCTGGAAACACCATATATTTT	CASSVTGGGQALSGNTIYF
NA	NA	TRBV2	TRBJ2-5	TGTGCCAGCAGAGGCAACTTCGCGGGGGCCCAAGAGACCCAGTACTTC	CASRGNFAGAQETQYF
NA	NA	TRBV30	TRBJ2-3	TGTGCCTGGAGTGCCACAGGGAGCACAGATACGCAGTATTTT	CAWSATGSTDTQYF
NA	NA	TRBV21-1	TRBJ1-2	TGTGCCAGCAGCAAAGCGCTCGACAGGCCCTCCCTACCGACTGCCTATGGCTACACCTTC	CASSKALDRPSLPTAYGYTF
NA	NA	TRBV9	TRBJ1-5	TGTGCCAGCAGCCCGGACTCTTCCAGCAATCAGCCCCAGCATTTT	CASSPDSSSNQPQHF
NA	TRBD2	TRBV30	TRBJ2-7	TGTGCCTGGAGGTCTAGCGGGTCGGCCGAGCAGTACTTC	CAWRSSGSAEQYF
NA	TRBD2	TRBV7-2	TRBJ2-2	TGTGCCAGCAGTTCATCCCCATTAGCGGGGGGGTATGGCACCGGGGAGCTGTTTTTT	CASSSSPLAGGYGTGELFF
NA	NA	TRBV7-6	TRBJ1-1	TGTGCCAGCAGCACCGCGCCCGGGGTGCGAACTGAAGCTTTCTTT	CASSTAPGVRTEAFF
NA	TRBD1	TRBV3-1/TRBV3-2	TRBJ2-7	TGTGCCAGCAGCCAAGATTATCCGGACAGGCCCAAGTACTTC	CASSQDYPDRPKYF
NA	TRBD2	TRBV2	TRBJ2-5	TGTGCCAGCAGCCGGACTAGCGGGAGAGAGACCCAGTACTTC	CASSRTSGRETQYF
NA	TRBD1	TRBV27	TRBJ1-3	TGTGCCAGCTACAACGGGGACAGCACCAAATGGGCTGGAAACACCATATATTTT	CASYNGDSTKWAGNTIYF
NA	NA	TRBV5-1	TRBJ2-3	TGCGCCAGCGCCGGAGGGCCCAGCACAGATACGCAGTATTTT	CASAGGPSTDTQYF
NA	TRBD2	TRBV18	TRBJ2-1	TGTGCCAGCTCACCAATCGGGCTAGCGGGATCCAATGAGCAGTTCTTC	CASSPIGLAGSNEQFF
NA	TRBD1	TRBV5-1	TRBJ1-2	TGCGCCAGCAGCCGCGGGACAGACCTCTATGGCTACACCTTC	CASSRGTDLYGYTF
NA	NA	TRBV5-1	TRBJ2-7	TGCGCCAGCAGCTTGGGAGGGGGAACCTACGAGCAGTACTTC	CASSLGGGTYEQYF
few	NA	TRBV7-9	TRBJ1-1	TGTGCCAGCAGCTACACCAAAGGGGGAGCTTTCTTT	CASSYTKGGAFF
NA	TRBD1	TRBV5-1	TRBJ1-1	TGCGCCAGCAGAGGACAGGGGAACACTGAAGCTTTCTTT	CASRGQGNTEAFF
NA	NA	TRBV11-2	TRBJ2-5	TGTGCCAGCAGCTTAGATCTCGGGGGTAAGGGGACCCAGTACTTC	CASSLDLGGKGTQYF
NA	NA	TRBV5-1	TRBJ2-7	TGCGCCAGCAGCTTTCGAGGACAGCCCTACGAGCAGTACTTC	CASSFRGQPYEQYF
NA	NA	TRBV7-9	TRBJ2-7	TGTGCCAGCGGTCCCCCTCCGGTCCTCTCCTACGAGCAGTACTTC	CASGPPPVLSYEQYF
once	NA	TRBV2	TRBJ1-5	TGTGCCAGCAGTGCGATTCGGAGCGAGCCCCAGCATTTT	CASSAIRSEPQHF
NA	TRBD1	TRBV2	TRBJ1-1	TGTGCCAGCAGTGAGATAGGGACAGGTGGCACTGAAGCTTTCTTT	CASSEIGTGGTEAFF
NA	NA	TRBV9	TRBJ1-2	TGTGCCAGCAGCGTCGACGGGTCTGGCTACACCTTC	CASSVDGSGYTF
NA	NA	TRBV5-4	TRBJ2-5	TGTGCCAGCAGCTCCCGGAGGACTTTGCTCGGAGAGACCCAGTACTTC	CASSSRRTLLGETQYF
NA	NA	TRBV7-9	TRBJ2-5	TGTGCCAGCGATCTCGGGTCCGAGCAGACCCAGTACTTC	CASDLGSEQTQYF